The clone carrying this T cell receptor (beta chain) was observed a handful of times. The data originate from a study of shared clonotypes between healthy human individuals. CDR3 length: 15 amino acids. Germline trimming cut 7 bases from V and 2 bases from J; bases unmatched to any gene: 6. Germline V CDR1 and CDR2: MNHEY, SMNVEV (reference sequence). Only in-frame clones appear in the TCRdb table, and some are missing; sequencing was by immunoSEQ multiplex PCR. The data hold some 1,100,000 clones, with around 82% observed a single time. Sequencing was carried out using memory CD4+ T cells from PBMCs. Noted subset: CD45RA-negative fraction. The chain joins TRBV27 to TRBJ1-5; 9 bases are shared with TRBD1. This receptor was obtained from a man younger than 35 in good health. Some clones in this sample may be carry-over from other donors' samples. CDR3 DNA sequence: TGTGCCAGCAAACCGGGACAGGGTCGCAATCAGCCCCAGCATTTT. It is translated as CASKPGQGRNQPQHF.